This TCR beta chain came from a study of cytomegalovirus exposure and HLA in healthy donors. Points from the study as a whole: In a later analysis, donors in an Asian-associated ancestry cluster reportedly had fewer N-insertions in productive TCRs than the cohort mean. Cytomegalovirus-associated status was assigned to fewer than 200 TCR beta chains. Association of a missense DCLRE1C variant with TCR beta V- and J-gene trimming was reported in a later analysis. Common viral pathogens seemed, in a later analysis, to connect with several of the most significant clusters.

With respect to this clone: Its antigen remains unidentified.

Trimming left V 6 bases short and J 1 base short, with 10 bases between. The CDR3 has 14 amino acids. Germline lookup yields CDR1 MDHEN and CDR2 SYDVKM. The PCR had 60 Vbeta and 13 Jbeta primers. TCRdb's table, derived via immunoSEQ multiplex PCR, lists solely in-frame clones and lacks some. The repertoire consists of some 150,000 clones, with 75% to 85% occurring once and the leading ten covering less than 15%. The receptor's source is a woman aged 50 to 60 in good health and CMV-seronegative. Sequenced input: PBMCs. The V call is TRBV28, the J call TRBJ2-4; D unclear. CDR3 protein: CASRTDAAKNIQYF. The CDR3 DNA sequence: TGTGCCAGCAGGACTGACGCGGCCAAAAACATTCAGTACTTC.